This TCR beta chain came from a study of control samples from healthy donors and cancer patients. Data came from immunoSEQ multiplex PCR; TCRdb stores just in-frame clones and leaves some out. The table shows 180,000 or so clones, with 75% to 95% occurring only once. Trimming stripped 1 base from V and 1 base from J, with 5 bases between. This CDR3 is 14 amino acids long. The germline V gene encodes CDR1 SGHTA and CDR2 FQGNSA. The sequence was obtained from a woman aged 25 to 39 in good health. The sequencing sample was made of blood. The V and J genes are TRBV7-2 and TRBJ1-3; the D is unclear. CDR3 residues: CASSLGYSGNTIYF. CDR3 in DNA: TGTGCCAGCAGCTTAGGGTATTCTGGAAACACCATATATTTT.